Shown below are 15 T cell receptor beta chains from a single sample sequenced in a study of shared clonotypes between healthy human individuals. Profiled with immunoSEQ multiplex PCR; TCRdb holds only in-frame clones, not every one. This table has about 2.1 million clones, around 93% appearing once. CD8 cells regarded as naive lacked CD45RO, were positively chosen for CCR7, and omitted terminally differentiated effector memory CD45RA+ cells. Source material: naive CD8+ T cells from PBMCs. Receptors originate from a man younger than 35 in good health. Some clones in this sample may be carry-over from other donors' samples.

V gene TRBV5-4 combines with J gene TRBJ1-2; D might be TRBD1 (5 bases). The CDR3 spans 15 residues. Germline V gene data show CDR1 as SGHNT and CDR2 as YYREEE (reference sequence). V was shortened by 4 bases and J by 8 bases, with 21 bases between the two germline ends. The CDR3 DNA is TGTGCCAGCAGCAAACACGGCACAGATCCAGGGGGCTACACCTTC. It is translated as CASSKHGTDPGGYTF.

The chain is built from TRBV9 and TRBJ1-2; D unclear. Trimming removed 4 bases at V and 8 bases at J, with 9 bases between. Germline CDR1 SGDLS, CDR2 YYNGEE. This CDR3 has 11 amino acids. The CDR3: CASSSSGGYTF. CDR3 bases: TGTGCCAGCAGCTCCTCCGGAGGCTACACCTTC.

The genes are TRBV5-4 and TRBJ1-2, with a tentative D call TRBD1 (6 bases). The CDR3 is 16 residues long. V lost 2 bases and J lost 0, with 14 bases in between. Germline V gene lookup returns CDR1 SGHNT and CDR2 YYREEE (reference sequence). CDR3 nucleotides: TGTGCCAGCAGCTTTGAACAGGGTATCTCTAACTATGGCTACACCTTC. It encodes CASSFEQGISNYGYTF.

The chain has TRBV29-1 and TRBJ2-7; 11 positions agree with TRBD1. This CDR3 has 15 amino acids. Germline V gene sequence: CDR1 SQVTM, CDR2 ANQGSEA. V shed 6 bases, J shed 0 bases, and the junction held 7 bases outside the gene matches. CDR3 nucleotides: TGCAGCGTGCGGACAGGGGGCCTATTCTCCTACGAGCAGTACTTC. It is translated as CSVRTGGLFSYEQYF.

J is TRBJ1-1 and V is TRBV11-2; D unresolved. The CDR3 is made up of 13 amino acids. The ends were cut back, 1 base at V and 11 bases at J, with 14 bases in the middle. Per germline, CDR1 SGHAT and CDR2 FQNNGV. CDR3 residues: CASSLVLGPGAFF. The CDR3 DNA follows: TGTGCCAGCAGCTTAGTGTTGGGTCCTGGGGCTTTCTTT.

The rearrangement links TRBV9 to TRBJ2-7; D uncertain. CDR1 and CDR2 from the germline V gene are SGDLS and YYNGEE. The CDR3 has 14 amino acids. Between the trimmed V and J ends, which lost 0 bases and 3 bases, there was a span of 10 bases. The CDR3 region is CASSVEVGYYEQYF. CDR3 nucleotide sequence: TGTGCCAGCAGCGTAGAGGTGGGCTACTACGAGCAGTACTTC.

Written as DNA, the CDR3 is TGTGCCAGCAGCTTGGGGGCGACAGATACGCAGTATTTT. Protein: CASSLGATDTQYF. V gene TRBV5-8 combines with J gene TRBJ2-3; D ambiguous. The length of the CDR3 is 13 residues. V was cut by 0 bases and J by 3 bases, with 5 bases left in between. Germline V gene lookup returns CDR1 SGHTS and CDR2 YDEGEE.

This chain uses TRBV11-3 with TRBJ2-7, with a weak D call TRBD1 (6 bases). This CDR3 spans 13 amino acids. Per the germline V gene, CDR1 is SGHNT and CDR2 is YENEEA. The V end was cut by 1 base, the J end by 4 bases, with 8 bases between. CDR3 loop: CASSLATGYEQYF. CDR3 DNA: TGTGCCAGCAGCTTAGCAACAGGGTACGAGCAGTACTTC.

The genes are TRBV27 and TRBJ2-2; TRBD2 matches at 10 bases. Germline assignment: CDR1 MNHEY and CDR2 SMNVEV (reference sequence). J lost 4 bases, V lost 5 bases, and 7 bases had no gene match. This CDR3 region has 16 residues. In nucleotides, the CDR3 is TGTGCCAGCAGTCCTCACCGGACTAGCGGCACCGGGGAGCTGTTTTTT. Translated: CASSPHRTSGTGELFF.

This clone was seen once. J is TRBJ2-7 and V is TRBV18, with 8 bases identical to TRBD1. This CDR3 has 15 residues. Losses at the gene ends were 4 bases for V and 0 bases for J; bases not matched to a gene: 5. Germline values: CDR1 KGHSH, CDR2 LQKENI. The CDR3 spells CASSLGQGLSYEQYF. As DNA, the CDR3 is TGTGCCAGCTCACTTGGACAGGGCCTCTCCTACGAGCAGTACTTC.

The rearrangement uses TRBV27 and TRBJ2-1; D possibly corresponds to TRBD2 (6 bases). Trimming removed 4 bases from V and 5 bases from J, with 9 bases in between. The V gene's germline CDR1 is MNHEY and CDR2 SMNVEV (reference sequence). The CDR3 totals 13 residues. The CDR3 DNA sequence: TGTGCCAGCAGTTATGGAGGGAACAATGAGCAGTTCTTC. Amino acids: CASSYGGNNEQFF.

This sequence joins TRBV29-1 and TRBJ2-1; 11 bases are shared with TRBD2. The CDR3 length is 13 residues. With V trimmed by 7 bases and J by 8 bases, 7 bases remained unmatched. CDR1 SQVTM and CDR2 ANQGSEA come from the germline V gene. DNA for the CDR3: TGCAGCGCGGTAGCGGGAGGGCGGGATGAGCAGTTCTTC. It yields the protein CSAVAGGRDEQFF.

This chain links TRBV7-9 with TRBJ2-7; D gene ambiguous. CDR3 length: 13 amino acids. The germline V gene has CDR1 SEHNR and CDR2 FQNEAQ (reference sequence). The V gene lost 1 base and the J gene lost 12 bases, with 16 bases spanning the gap. CDR3 region: CASSLDTLRPRYF. The CDR3 region has the DNA TGTGCCAGCAGCTTAGACACCCTTCGACCGCGGTACTTC.

This clone was observed a single time. The CDR3 DNA reads as TGTGCCAGCAGCACTACCACCTACGAGCAGTACTTC. Translation gives CASSTTTYEQYF. The chain is built from TRBV27 and TRBJ2-7; D gene ambiguous. Germline V gene lookup returns CDR1 MNHEY and CDR2 SMNVEV (reference sequence). This CDR3 contains 12 residues. V dropped 6 bases and J dropped 2 bases, with 8 bases sitting between them.

The chain combines TRBV4-1 with TRBJ2-2; D is undetermined. The CDR3 sequence is 13 residues long. Per germline, CDR1 MGHRA and CDR2 YSYEKL. Trimming pared 6 bases from V and 1 base from J, leaving 6 bases between. CDR3 region: CASSWRNTGELFF. CDR3 DNA: TGCGCCAGCAGTTGGCGGAACACCGGGGAGCTGTTTTTT.